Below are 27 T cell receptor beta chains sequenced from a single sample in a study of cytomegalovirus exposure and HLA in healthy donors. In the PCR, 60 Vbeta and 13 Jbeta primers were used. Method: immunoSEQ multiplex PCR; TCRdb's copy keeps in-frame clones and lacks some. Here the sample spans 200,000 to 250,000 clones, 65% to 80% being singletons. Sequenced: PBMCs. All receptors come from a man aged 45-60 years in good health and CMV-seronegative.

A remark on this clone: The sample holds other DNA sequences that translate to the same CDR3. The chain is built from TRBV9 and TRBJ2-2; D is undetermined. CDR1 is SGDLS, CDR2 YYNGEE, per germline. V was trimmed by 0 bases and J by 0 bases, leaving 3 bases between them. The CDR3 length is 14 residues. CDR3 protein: CASSVAPNTGELFF. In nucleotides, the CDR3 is TGTGCCAGCAGCGTAGCTCCGAACACCGGGGAGCTGTTTTTT.

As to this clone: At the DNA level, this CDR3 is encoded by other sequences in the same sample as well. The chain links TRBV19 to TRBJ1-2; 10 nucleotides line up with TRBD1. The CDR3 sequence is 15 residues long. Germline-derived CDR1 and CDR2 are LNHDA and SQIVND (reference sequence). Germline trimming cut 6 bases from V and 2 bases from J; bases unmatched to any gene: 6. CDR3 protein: CASSGPGQGNYGYTF. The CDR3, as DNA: TGTGCCAGTAGCGGCCCGGGACAGGGGAACTATGGCTACACCTTC.

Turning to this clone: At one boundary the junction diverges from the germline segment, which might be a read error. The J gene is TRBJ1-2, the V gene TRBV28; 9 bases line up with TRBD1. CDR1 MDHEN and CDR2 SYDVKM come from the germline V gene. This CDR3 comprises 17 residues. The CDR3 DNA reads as TGTGCCAGCAGGTTATCCGGGACAGGGCCTTTTTTGCGTGGCTACACCTTC. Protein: CASRLSGTGPFLRGYTF.

The CDR3 nucleotides read TGTGCCTGGAGTGGTGGGAGGGTTAACGAGCAGTACTTC. Translated, it gives CAWSGGRVNEQYF. The rearrangement uses TRBV30 and TRBJ2-7, with 7 bases that match TRBD2. Trimming at V came to 1 base and at J to 5 bases, leaving 5 bases not matched to a gene. Germline assignment: CDR1 GTSNPN and CDR2 SVGIG (reference sequence). There are 13 residues in the CDR3.

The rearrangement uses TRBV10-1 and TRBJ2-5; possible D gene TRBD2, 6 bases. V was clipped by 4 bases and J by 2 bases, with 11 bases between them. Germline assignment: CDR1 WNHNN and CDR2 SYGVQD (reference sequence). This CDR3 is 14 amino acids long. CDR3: CASSAAGPQETQYF. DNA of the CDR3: TGCGCCAGCAGTGCGGCGGGGCCGCAAGAGACCCAGTACTTC.

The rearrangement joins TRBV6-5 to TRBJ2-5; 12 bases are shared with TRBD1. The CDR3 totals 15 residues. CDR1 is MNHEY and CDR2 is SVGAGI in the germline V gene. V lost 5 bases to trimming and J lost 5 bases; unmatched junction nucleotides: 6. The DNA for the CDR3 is TGTGCCAGCAGTGCCGGGACAGGGGGCAGGGAGACCCAGTACTTC. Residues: CASSAGTGGRETQYF.

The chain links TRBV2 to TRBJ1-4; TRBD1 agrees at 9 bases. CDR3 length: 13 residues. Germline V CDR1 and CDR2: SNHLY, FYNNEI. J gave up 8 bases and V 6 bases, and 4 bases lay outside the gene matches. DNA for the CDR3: TGTGCCAGCAGAAAGGGACAGGGAGAAAAACTGTTTTTT. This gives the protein CASRKGQGEKLFF.

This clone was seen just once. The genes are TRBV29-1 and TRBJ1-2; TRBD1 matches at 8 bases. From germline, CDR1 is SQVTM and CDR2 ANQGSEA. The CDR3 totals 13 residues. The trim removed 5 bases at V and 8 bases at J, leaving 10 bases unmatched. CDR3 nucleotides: TGCAGCGTTCAATTACACAGGGGGAACGGCTACACCTTC. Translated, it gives CSVQLHRGNGYTF.

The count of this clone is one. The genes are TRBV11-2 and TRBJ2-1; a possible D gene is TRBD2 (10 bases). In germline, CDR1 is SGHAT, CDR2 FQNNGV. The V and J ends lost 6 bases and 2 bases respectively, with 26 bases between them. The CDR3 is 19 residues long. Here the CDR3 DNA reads TGTGCCAGCAGACTCCGGGACAGGGCAGCGGGGGGGACCTACAATGAGCAGTTCTTC. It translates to CASRLRDRAAGGTYNEQFF.

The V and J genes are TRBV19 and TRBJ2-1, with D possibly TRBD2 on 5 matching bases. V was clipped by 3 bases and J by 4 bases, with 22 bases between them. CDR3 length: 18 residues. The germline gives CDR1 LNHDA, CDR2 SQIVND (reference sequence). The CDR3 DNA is TGTGCCAGTAGTATGTGGCCGCCAAGAGAGGGCATTTACAATGAGCAGTTCTTC. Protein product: CASSMWPPREGIYNEQFF.

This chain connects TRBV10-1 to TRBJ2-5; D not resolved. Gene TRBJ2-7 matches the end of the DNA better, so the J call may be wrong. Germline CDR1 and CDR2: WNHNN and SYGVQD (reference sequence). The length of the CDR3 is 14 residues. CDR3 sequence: CASSELKPFYEQYF. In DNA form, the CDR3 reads TGCGCCAGCAGCGAGCTGAAGCCATTCTACGAGCAGTACTTC.

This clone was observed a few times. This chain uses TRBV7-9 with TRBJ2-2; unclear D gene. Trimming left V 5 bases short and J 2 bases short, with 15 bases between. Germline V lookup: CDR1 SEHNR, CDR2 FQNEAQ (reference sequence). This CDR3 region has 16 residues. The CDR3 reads CASSLPRGSNTGELFF. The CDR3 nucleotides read TGTGCCAGCAGCCTCCCCCGAGGCAGCAACACCGGGGAGCTGTTTTTT.

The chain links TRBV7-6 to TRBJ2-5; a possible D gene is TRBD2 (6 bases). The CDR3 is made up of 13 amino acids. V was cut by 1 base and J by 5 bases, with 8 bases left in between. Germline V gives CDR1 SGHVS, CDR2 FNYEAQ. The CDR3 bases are TGTGCCAGCAGCTTAGGTCTAGCGGAGACCCAGTACTTC. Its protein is CASSLGLAETQYF.

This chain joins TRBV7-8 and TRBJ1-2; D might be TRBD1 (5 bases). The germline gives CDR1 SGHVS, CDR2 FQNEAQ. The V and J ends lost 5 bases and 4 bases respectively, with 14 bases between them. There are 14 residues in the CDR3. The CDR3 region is CASSPDRRGYGYTF. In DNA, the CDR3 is TGTGCCAGCAGCCCCGACAGACGAGGCTATGGCTACACCTTC.

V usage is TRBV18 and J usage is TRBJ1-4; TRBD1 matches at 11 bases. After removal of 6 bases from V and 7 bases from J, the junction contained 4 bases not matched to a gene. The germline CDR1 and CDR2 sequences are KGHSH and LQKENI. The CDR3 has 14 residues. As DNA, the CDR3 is TGTGCCAGCTCGCTCGGACAGGGGGCTGAAAAACTGTTTTTT. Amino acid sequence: CASSLGQGAEKLFF.

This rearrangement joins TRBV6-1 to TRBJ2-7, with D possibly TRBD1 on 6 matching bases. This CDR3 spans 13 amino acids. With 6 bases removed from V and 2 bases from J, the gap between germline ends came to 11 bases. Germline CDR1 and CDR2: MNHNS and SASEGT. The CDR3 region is CASRRTEPYEQYF. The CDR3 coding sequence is TGTGCCAGCAGGAGGACAGAACCCTACGAGCAGTACTTC.

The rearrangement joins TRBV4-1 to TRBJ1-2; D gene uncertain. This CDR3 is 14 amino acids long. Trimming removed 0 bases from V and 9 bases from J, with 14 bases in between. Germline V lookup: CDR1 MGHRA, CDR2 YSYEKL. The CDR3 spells CASSQEFGSGSYTF. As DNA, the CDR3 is TGCGCCAGCAGCCAAGAATTCGGCTCAGGCAGCTACACCTTC.

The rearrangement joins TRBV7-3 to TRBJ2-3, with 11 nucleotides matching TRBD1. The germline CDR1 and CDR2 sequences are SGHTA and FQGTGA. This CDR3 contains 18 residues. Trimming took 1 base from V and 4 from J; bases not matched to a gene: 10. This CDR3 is CASSLRGGGQGGPDTQYF. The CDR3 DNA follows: TGTGCCAGCAGCTTAAGAGGTGGGGGACAGGGGGGCCCAGATACGCAGTATTTT.

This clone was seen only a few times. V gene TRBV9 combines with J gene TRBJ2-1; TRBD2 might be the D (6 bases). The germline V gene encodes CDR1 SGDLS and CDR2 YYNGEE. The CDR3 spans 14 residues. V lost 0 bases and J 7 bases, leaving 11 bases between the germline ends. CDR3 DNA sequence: TGTGCCAGCAGCGTAGAAGGCGGGAAGAATGAGCAGTTCTTC. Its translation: CASSVEGGKNEQFF.

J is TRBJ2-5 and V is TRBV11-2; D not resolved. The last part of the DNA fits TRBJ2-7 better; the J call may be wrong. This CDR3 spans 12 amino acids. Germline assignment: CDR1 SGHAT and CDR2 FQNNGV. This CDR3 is CASSFRDYEQYF. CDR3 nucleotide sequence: TGTGCCAGCAGCTTTAGGGACTACGAGCAGTACTTC.

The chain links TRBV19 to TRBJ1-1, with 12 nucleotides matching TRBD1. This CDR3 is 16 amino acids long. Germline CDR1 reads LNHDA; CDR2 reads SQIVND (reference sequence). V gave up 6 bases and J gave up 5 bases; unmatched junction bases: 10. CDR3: CASSDRDRGPGTEAFF. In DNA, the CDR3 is TGTGCCAGTAGCGACCGGGACAGGGGGCCGGGGACTGAAGCTTTCTTT.

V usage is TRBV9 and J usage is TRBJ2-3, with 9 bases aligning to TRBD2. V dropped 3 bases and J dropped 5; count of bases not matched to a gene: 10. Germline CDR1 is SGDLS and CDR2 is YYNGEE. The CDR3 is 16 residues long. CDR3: CASSARAGGWGDTQYF. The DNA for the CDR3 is TGTGCCAGCAGCGCCCGAGCGGGAGGATGGGGAGATACGCAGTATTTT.

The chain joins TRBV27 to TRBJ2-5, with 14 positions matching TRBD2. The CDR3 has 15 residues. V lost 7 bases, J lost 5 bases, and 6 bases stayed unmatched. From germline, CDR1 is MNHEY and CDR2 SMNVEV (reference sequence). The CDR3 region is CASTWTSGRTETQYF. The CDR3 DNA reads TGTGCCAGCACGTGGACTAGCGGGAGGACCGAGACCCAGTACTTC.

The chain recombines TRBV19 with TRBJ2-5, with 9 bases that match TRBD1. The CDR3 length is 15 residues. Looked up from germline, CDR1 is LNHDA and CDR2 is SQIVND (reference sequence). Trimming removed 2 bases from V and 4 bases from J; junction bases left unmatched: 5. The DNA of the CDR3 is TGTGCCAGTAGTATAAGCCCGACAGGGGGAGAGACCCAGTACTTC. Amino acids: CASSISPTGGETQYF.

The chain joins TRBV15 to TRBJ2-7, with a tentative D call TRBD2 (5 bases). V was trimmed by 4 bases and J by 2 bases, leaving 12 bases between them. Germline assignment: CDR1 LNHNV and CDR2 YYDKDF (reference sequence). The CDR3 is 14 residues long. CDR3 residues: CATSKIAQTYEQYF. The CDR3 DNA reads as TGTGCCACCAGCAAAATAGCGCAAACCTACGAGCAGTACTTC.

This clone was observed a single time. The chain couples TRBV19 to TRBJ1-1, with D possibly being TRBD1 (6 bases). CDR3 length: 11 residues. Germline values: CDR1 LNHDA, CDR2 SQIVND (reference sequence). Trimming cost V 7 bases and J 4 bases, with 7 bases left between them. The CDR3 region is CASIGGTEAFF. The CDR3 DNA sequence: TGTGCCAGTATAGGGGGCACTGAAGCTTTCTTT. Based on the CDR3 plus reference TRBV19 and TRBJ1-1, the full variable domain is DGGITQSPKYLFRKEGQNVTLSCEQNLNHDAMYWYRQDPGQGLRLIYYSQIVNDFQKGDIAEGYSVSREKKESFPLTVTSAQKNPTAFYLCASIGGTEAFFGQGTRLTVV.

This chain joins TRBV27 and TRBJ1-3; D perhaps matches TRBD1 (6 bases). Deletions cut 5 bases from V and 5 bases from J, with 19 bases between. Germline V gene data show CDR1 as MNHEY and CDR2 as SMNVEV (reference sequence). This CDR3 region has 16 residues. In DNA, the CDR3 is TGTGCCAGCAGTCTCACCTGGACAGCTAGAAGAAACACCATATATTTT. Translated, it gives CASSLTWTARRNTIYF.